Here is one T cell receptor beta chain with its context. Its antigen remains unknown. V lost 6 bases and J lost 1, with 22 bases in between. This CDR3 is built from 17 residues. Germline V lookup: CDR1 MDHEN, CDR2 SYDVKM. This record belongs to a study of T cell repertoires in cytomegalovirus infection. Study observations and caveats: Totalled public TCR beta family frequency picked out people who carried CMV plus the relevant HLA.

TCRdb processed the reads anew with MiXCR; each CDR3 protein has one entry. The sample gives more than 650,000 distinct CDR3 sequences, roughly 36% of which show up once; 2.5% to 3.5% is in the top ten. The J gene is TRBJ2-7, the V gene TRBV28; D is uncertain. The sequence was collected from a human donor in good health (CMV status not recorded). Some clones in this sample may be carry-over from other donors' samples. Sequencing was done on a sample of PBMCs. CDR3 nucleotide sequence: TGTGCCAGCAGCTCCCCTTTGGCAGAGGCAGTATCCTACGAGCAGTACTTC. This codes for CASSSPLAEAVSYEQYF. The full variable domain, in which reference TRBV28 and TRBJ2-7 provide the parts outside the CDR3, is DVKVTQSSRYLVKRTGEKVFLECVQDMDHENMFWYRQDPGLGLRLIYFSYDVKMKEKGDIPEGYSVSREKKERFSLILESASTNQTSMYLCASSSPLAEAVSYEQYFGPGTRLTVT.